The 12 T cell receptor beta chains below all came from one sample that was sequenced in a study of technical replicates of blood from a handful of donors. The method was immunoSEQ multiplex PCR; TCRdb's version includes in-frame clones alone and lacks a portion of them. The data show 80,000 or so clones, with 96% seen just once and about 0.2% held by the top ten. The sequenced sample consisted of T cells isolated from PBMCs. Receptors originate from a human donor in good health.

The chain has TRBV10-3 and TRBJ2-7, with D tentatively TRBD2 (5 bases). Germline loops: CDR1 ENHRY, CDR2 SYGVKD. V was shortened by 6 bases and J by 2 bases, with 11 bases between the two germline ends. The length of the CDR3 is 13 residues. CDR3 amino acids: CAIRASRTYEQYF. The CDR3 DNA is TGTGCCATCAGGGCTAGCCGAACCTACGAGCAGTACTTC.

This chain connects TRBV19 to TRBJ1-1, with 10 bases aligning to TRBD1. Germline V gene sequence: CDR1 LNHDA, CDR2 SQIVND (reference sequence). The CDR3 contains 13 residues. The junction had 10 bases not matched to a gene; V was cut back by 10 bases and J by 8 bases. In nucleotides, the CDR3 is TGTGCCACCGCCGGGACAGGGGCCTCGGAAGCTTTCTTT. Its translation is CATAGTGASEAFF.

The CDR3 sequence: CASTRDRDQPQHF. The CDR3 region has the DNA TGCGCCAGCACAAGGGACAGGGATCAGCCCCAGCATTTT. The chain combines TRBV10-1 with TRBJ1-5, with 9 bases aligning to TRBD1. The length of the CDR3 is 13 residues. V lost 7 bases, J lost 5 bases, and 3 bases stayed unmatched. CDR1 is WNHNN and CDR2 is SYGVQD in the germline V gene (reference sequence).

The genes are TRBV2 and TRBJ2-5, with a tentative D call TRBD1 (6 bases). Germline V gene sequence: CDR1 SNHLY, CDR2 FYNNEI. The CDR3 is 14 amino acids. V was pared by 7 bases and J by 0 bases, with 12 bases between. The CDR3 loop is CASTSRGYQETQYF. CDR3 nucleotide sequence: TGTGCCAGCACCTCGAGGGGGTACCAAGAGACCCAGTACTTC.

The V call is TRBV28, the J call TRBJ1-1; TRBD1 aligns across 9 bases. The CDR3 extends over 13 amino acids. Per germline, CDR1 MDHEN and CDR2 SYDVKM. V lost 8 bases to trimming and J lost 4 bases; unmatched junction nucleotides: 5. The chain's CDR3 is CASLDRGGTEAFF. The CDR3 DNA is TGTGCCAGCTTGGACAGGGGCGGCACTGAAGCTTTCTTT.

The V call is TRBV30, the J call TRBJ2-7; TRBD1 might be the D (6 bases). V was shortened by 5 bases and J by 2 bases, with 19 bases between the two germline ends. The germline gives CDR1 GTSNPN, CDR2 SVGIG (reference sequence). This CDR3 has 15 residues. CDR3 coding DNA: TGTGCCTGGGCAACAACAGGGCTGCTTGCCTACGAGCAGTACTTC. Amino acid sequence: CAWATTGLLAYEQYF.

The CDR3 DNA reads TGTGCCAGCAGCCAGGGTCCCACTTACAATGAGCAGTTCTTC. Protein product: CASSQGPTYNEQFF. The chain carries TRBV6-4 and TRBJ2-1; D might be TRBD1 (5 bases). With 6 bases removed from V and 4 bases from J, the gap between germline ends came to 13 bases. Germline lookup yields CDR1 MRHNA and CDR2 SNTAGT. CDR3 length: 14 amino acids.

This clone was detected once. The gene calls are TRBV28 and TRBJ2-7; 8 bases are a match to TRBD2. Trimming took 10 bases from V and 4 from J; bases not matched to a gene: 21. The CDR3 extends over 17 amino acids. Germline lookup yields CDR1 MDHEN and CDR2 SYDVKM. DNA for the CDR3: TGTGCCACCTTGGATAGTTCGGGACTAGGGTTAAATTACGAGCAGTACTTC. Amino acids: CATLDSSGLGLNYEQYF.

The V gene is TRBV7-8, the J gene TRBJ2-5, with D perhaps matching TRBD1 (7 bases). The ends were cut back, 8 bases at V and 5 bases at J, with 27 bases in the middle. The CDR3 is made up of 17 amino acids. CDR1 SGHVS and CDR2 FQNEAQ come from the germline V gene. CDR3 in amino acids: CASAEEGAGPVMETQYF. CDR3 DNA sequence: TGTGCCAGCGCAGAGGAGGGGGCGGGACCAGTCATGGAGACCCAGTACTTC.

This clone was seen a few times. The CDR3 nucleotides are TGTGCCAGCAGCCCCGATGCCAGGGTCACTGAAGCTTTCTTT. Translation: CASSPDARVTEAFF. The rearrangement links TRBV14 to TRBJ1-1; weak D call: TRBD1 (5 bases). Germline assignment: CDR1 SGHDN and CDR2 FVKESK. V lost 4 bases, J lost 4 bases, and 13 bases lay in between. This CDR3 region has 14 residues. The full variable domain, in which reference TRBV14 and TRBJ1-1 provide the parts outside the CDR3, is EAGVTQFPSHSVIEKGQTVTLRCDPISGHDNLYWYRRVMGKEIKFLLHFVKESKQDESGMPNNRFLAERTGGTYSTLKVQPAELEDSGVYFCASSPDARVTEAFFGQGTRLTVV.

The chain combines TRBV5-1 with TRBJ2-3; 9 bases are a match to TRBD2. Looked up from germline, CDR1 is SGHRS and CDR2 is YFSETQ. This CDR3 comprises 15 residues. The V gene end was trimmed by 3 bases and the J gene end by 0 bases; junction bases not matched to a gene: 2. DNA of the CDR3: TGCGCCAGCAGCTCCCTAGCGGGAAGCACAGATACGCAGTATTTT. Translation gives CASSSLAGSTDTQYF.

The CDR3 bases are TGTGCCAGCAGTTATGGGGACAGGGGGACCTACGAGCAGTACTTC. This translates into CASSYGDRGTYEQYF. The chain carries TRBV6-5 and TRBJ2-7; TRBD1 aligns across 11 bases. CDR1 is MNHEY and CDR2 is SVGAGI in the germline V gene. The J segment lost 2 bases and the V segment lost 3 bases, leaving 3 bases of the junction unmatched. The CDR3 totals 15 residues.